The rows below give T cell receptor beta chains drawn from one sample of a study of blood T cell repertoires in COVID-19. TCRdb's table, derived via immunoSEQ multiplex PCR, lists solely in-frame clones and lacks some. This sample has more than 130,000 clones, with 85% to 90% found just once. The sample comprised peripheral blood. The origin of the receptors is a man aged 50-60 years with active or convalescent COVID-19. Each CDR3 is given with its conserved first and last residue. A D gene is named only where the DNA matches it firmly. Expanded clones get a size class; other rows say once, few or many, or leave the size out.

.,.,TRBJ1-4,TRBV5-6,CASSLEPEKLFF,TGTGCCAGCAGCTTGGAGCCTGAAAAACTGTTTTTT
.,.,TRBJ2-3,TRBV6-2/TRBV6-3,CASSIRLDSGTDTQYF,TGTGCCAGCAGTATACGACTAGATTCGGGCACAGATACGCAGTATTTT
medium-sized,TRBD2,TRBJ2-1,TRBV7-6,CASSLELAGGTYNEQFF,TGTGCCAGCAGCTTAGAGTTGGCGGGAGGCACCTACAATGAGCAGTTCTTC
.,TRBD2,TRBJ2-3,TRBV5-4,CASSSGLAITDTQYF,TGTGCCAGCAGCTCGGGACTAGCGATCACAGATACGCAGTATTTT
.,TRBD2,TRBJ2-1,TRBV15,CATSSVTSPYNEQFF,TGTGCCACCAGCAGTGTGACTAGCCCTTACAATGAGCAGTTCTTC
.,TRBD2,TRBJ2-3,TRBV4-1,CASSSRTSWGVTDTQYF,TGCGCCAGCAGCTCCCGGACTAGCTGGGGAGTCACAGATACGCAGTATTTT
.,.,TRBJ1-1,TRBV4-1,CASSQASGQMNTEAFF,TGCGCCAGCAGCCAAGCCTCTGGACAGATGAACACTGAAGCTTTCTTT
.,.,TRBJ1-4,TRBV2,CASSEVMGVRSTNEKLFF,TGTGCCAGCAGTGAAGTGATGGGCGTTCGTTCAACTAATGAAAAACTGTTTTTT
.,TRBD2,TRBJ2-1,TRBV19,CASSIGSLAGTEDEQFF,TGTGCCAGTAGTATAGGGTCCCTAGCGGGAACCGAAGATGAGCAGTTCTTC
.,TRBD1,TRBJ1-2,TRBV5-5,CASSSYRGLDYGYTF,TGTGCCAGCAGCTCTTACAGGGGATTAGACTATGGCTACACCTTC
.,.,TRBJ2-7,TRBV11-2,CASSPLTGSYEQYF,TGTGCCAGCAGCCCGCTAACTGGCTCCTACGAGCAGTACTTC
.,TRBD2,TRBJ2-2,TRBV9,CASRKGETSVNVGELFF,TGTGCCAGCAGGAAAGGGGAGACTAGCGTGAATGTGGGGGAGCTGTTTTTT
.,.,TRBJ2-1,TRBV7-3,CASSFAGDNEQFF,TGTGCCAGCAGCTTTGCAGGGGACAATGAGCAGTTCTTC
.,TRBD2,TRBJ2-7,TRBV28,CASSLREGRYEQYF,TGTGCCAGCAGTTTGCGGGAGGGCCGATACGAGCAGTACTTC
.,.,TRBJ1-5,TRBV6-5,CAIGNAHGGQPQHF,TGTGCCATCGGAAATGCTCACGGAGGTCAGCCCCAGCATTTT
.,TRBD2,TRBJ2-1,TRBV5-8,CASSGLAGFNEQFF,TGTGCCAGCAGTGGGCTAGCGGGATTCAATGAGCAGTTCTTC